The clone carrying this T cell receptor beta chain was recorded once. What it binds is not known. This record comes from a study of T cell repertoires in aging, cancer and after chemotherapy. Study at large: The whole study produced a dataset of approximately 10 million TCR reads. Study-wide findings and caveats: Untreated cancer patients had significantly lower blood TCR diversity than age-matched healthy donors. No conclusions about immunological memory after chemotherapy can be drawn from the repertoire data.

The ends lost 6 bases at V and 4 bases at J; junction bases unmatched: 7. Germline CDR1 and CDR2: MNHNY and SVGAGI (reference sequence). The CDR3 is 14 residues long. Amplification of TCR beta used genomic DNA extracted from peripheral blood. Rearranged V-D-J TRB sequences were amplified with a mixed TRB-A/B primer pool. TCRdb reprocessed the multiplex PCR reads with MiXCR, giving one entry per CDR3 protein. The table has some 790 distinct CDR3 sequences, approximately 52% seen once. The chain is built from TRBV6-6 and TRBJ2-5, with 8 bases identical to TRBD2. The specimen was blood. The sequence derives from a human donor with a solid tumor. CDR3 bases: TGTGCCAGCAGCCTCTGGCGGGGGGTAGAGACCCAGTACTTC. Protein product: CASSLWRGVETQYF.